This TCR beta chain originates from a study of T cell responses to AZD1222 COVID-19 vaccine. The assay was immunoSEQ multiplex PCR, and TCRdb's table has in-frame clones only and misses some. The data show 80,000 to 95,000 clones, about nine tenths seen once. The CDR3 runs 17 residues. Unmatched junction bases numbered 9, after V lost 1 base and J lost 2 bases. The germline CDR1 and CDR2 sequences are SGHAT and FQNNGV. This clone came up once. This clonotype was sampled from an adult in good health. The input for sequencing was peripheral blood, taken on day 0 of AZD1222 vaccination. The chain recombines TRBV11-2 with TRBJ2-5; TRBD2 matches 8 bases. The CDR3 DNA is TGTGCCAGCAGCTTAGGAGGTAGCGGGGTAGGGCAAGAGACCCAGTACTTC. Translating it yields CASSLGGSGVGQETQYF.